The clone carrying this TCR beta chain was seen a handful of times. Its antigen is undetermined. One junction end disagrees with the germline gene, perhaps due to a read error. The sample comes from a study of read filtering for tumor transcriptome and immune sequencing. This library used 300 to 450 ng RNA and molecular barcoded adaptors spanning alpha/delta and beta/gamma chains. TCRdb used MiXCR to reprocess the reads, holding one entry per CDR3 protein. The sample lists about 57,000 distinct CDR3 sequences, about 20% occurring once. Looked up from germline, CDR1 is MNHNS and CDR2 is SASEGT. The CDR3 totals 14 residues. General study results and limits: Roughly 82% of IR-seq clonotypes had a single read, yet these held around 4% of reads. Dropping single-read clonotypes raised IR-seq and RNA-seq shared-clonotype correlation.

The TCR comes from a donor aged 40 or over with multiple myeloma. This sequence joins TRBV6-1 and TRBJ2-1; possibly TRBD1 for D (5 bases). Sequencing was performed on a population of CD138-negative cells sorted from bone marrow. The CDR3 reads CPSIFRVSYNEQFF. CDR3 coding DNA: TGTCCCAGCATCTTCAGGGTAAGCTACAATGAGCAGTTCTTC.